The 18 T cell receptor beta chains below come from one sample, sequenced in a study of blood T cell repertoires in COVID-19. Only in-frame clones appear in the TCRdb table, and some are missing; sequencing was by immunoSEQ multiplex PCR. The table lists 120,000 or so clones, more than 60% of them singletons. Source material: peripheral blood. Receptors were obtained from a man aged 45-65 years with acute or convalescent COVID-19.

As DNA, the CDR3 is TGCGCCAGCAGTCATAGGGGGCCCAGGAGCTCCTACAATGAGCAGTTCTTC. Amino acids: CASSHRGPRSSYNEQFF. V usage is TRBV10-1 and J usage is TRBJ2-1; 7 bases map to TRBD1. Per the germline V gene, CDR1 is WNHNN and CDR2 is SYGVQD (reference sequence). J was trimmed by 0 bases and V by 5 bases; bases with no gene match: 10. The CDR3 is 17 amino acids.

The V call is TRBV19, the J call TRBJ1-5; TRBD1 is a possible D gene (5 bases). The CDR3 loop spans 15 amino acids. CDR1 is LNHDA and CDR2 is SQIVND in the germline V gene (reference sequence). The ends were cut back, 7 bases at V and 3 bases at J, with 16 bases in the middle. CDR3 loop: CASTLTGPNNQPQHF. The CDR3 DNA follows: TGTGCCAGTACCCTTACAGGTCCCAACAATCAGCCCCAGCATTTT.

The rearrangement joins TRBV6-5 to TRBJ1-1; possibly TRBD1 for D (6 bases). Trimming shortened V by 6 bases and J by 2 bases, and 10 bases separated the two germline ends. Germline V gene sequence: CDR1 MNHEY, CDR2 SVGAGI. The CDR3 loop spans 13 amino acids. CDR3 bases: TGTGCCAGCAGCATACAGGGTAACACTGAAGCTTTCTTT. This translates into CASSIQGNTEAFF.

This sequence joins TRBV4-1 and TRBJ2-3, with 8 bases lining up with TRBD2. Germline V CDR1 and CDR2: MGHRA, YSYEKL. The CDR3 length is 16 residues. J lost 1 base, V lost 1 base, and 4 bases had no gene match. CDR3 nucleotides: TGCGCCAGCAGCCAAGTTTCAGCGGGGGGCACAGATACGCAGTATTTT. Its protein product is CASSQVSAGGTDTQYF.

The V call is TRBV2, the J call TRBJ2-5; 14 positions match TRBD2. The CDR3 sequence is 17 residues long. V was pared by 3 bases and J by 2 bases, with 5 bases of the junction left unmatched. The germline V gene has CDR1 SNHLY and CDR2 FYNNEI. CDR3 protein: CASSDSTSGGEQETQYF. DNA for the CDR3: TGTGCCAGCAGTGATTCGACTAGCGGGGGGGAACAAGAGACCCAGTACTTC.

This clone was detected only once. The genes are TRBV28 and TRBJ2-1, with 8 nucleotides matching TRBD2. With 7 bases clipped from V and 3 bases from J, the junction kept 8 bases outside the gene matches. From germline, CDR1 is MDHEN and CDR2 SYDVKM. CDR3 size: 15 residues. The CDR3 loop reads CASTTASGFYNEQFF. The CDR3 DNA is TGTGCCAGCACCACAGCTAGCGGGTTCTACAATGAGCAGTTCTTC.

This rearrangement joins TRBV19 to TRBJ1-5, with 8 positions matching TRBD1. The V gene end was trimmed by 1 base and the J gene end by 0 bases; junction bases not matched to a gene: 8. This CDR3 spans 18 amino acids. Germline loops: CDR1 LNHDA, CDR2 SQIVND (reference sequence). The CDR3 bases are TGTGCCAGTAGTATAGCCCCGACAGGGGACTATAGCAATCAGCCCCAGCATTTT. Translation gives CASSIAPTGDYSNQPQHF.

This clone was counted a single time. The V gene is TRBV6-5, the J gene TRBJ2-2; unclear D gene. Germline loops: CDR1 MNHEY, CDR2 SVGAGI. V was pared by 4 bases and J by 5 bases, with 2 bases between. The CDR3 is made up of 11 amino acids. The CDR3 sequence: CASSSTGELFF. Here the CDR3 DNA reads TGTGCCAGCAGTTCAACCGGGGAGCTGTTTTTT.

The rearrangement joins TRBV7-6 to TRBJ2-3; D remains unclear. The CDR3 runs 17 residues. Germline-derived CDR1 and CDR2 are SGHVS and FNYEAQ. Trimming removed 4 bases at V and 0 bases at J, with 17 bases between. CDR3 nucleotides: TGTGCCAGCAGCTCCTATCTGCGTTCCACTAGCACAGATACGCAGTATTTT. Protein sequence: CASSSYLRSTSTDTQYF.

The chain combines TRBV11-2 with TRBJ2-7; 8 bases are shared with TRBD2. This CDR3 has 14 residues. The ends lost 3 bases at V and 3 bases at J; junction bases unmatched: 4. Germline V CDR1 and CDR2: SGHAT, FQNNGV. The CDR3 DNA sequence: TGTGCCAGCAGCTTCGGGGGGGCCCTCTACGAGCAGTACTTC. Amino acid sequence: CASSFGGALYEQYF.

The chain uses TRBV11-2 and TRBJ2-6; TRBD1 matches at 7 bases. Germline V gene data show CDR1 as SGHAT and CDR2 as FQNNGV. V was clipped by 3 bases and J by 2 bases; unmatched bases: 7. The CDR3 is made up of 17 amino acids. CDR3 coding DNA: TGTGCCAGCAGCTTTAAAGGGGGCGCAGCTGGGGCCAACGTCCTGACTTTC. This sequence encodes CASSFKGGAAGANVLTF. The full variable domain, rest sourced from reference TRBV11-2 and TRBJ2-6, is EAGVAQSPRYKIIEKRQSVAFWCNPISGHATLYWYQQILGQGPKLLIQFQNNGVVDDSQLPKDRFSAERLKGVDSTLKIQPAKLEDSAVYLCASSFKGGAAGANVLTFGAGSRLTVL.

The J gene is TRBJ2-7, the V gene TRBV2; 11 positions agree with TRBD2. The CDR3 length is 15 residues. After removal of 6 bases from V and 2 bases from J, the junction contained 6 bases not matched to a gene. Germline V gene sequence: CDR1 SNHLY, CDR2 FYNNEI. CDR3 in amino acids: CASRPTSGGTYEQYF. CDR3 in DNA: TGTGCCAGCAGACCAACTAGCGGGGGAACCTACGAGCAGTACTTC. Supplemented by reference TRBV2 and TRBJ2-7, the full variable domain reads EPEVTQTPSHQVTQMGQEVILRCVPISNHLYFYWYRQILGQKVEFLVSFYNNEISEKSEIFDDQFSVERPDGSNFTLKIRSTKLEDSAMYFCASRPTSGGTYEQYFGPGTRLTVT.

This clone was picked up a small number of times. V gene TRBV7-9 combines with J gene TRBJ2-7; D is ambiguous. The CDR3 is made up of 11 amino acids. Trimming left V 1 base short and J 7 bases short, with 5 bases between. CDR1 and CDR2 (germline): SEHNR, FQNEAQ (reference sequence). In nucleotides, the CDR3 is TGTGCCAGCAGCTTAGGGCGGGAGCAGTACTTC. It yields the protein CASSLGREQYF.

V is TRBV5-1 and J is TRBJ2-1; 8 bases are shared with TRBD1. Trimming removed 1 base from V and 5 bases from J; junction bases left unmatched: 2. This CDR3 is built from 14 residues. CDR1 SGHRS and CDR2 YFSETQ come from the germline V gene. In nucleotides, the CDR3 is TGCGCCAGCAGCTTGTTGGGACAGGACAATGAGCAGTTCTTC. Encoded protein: CASSLLGQDNEQFF.

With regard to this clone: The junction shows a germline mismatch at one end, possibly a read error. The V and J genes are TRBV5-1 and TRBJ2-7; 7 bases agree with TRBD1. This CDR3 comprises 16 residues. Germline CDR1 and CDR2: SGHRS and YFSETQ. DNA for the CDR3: TGCGCCAGCAGGTTGGTACCGGGACAGAACTCCTACGAGCAGTACTTC. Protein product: CASRLVPGQNSYEQYF.

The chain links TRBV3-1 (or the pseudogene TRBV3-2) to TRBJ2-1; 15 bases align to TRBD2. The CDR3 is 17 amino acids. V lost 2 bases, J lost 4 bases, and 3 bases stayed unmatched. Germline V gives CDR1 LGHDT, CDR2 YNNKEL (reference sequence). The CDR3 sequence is CASSQRTSGGAYNEQFF. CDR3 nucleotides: TGTGCCAGCAGCCAAAGGACTAGCGGGGGGGCATACAATGAGCAGTTCTTC.

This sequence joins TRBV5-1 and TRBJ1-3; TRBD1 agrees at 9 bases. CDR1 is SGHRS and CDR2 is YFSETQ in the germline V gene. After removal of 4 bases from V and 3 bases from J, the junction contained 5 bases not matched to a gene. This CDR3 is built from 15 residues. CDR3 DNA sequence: TGCGCCAGCAGCCAAAGGACAGGGGATGGAAACACCATATATTTT. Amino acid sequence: CASSQRTGDGNTIYF.

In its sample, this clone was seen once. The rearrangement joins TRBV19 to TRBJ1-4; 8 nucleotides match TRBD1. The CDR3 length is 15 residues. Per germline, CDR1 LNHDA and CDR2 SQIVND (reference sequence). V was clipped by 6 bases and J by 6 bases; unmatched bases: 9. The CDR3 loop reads CASSTPTGVYEKLFF. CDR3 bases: TGTGCCAGTAGCACCCCGACAGGGGTATATGAAAAACTGTTTTTT.